The 22 T cell receptor beta chains in this list originate from one sample, sequenced in a study of CD8+CD57+ T cells in acquired aplastic anemia. According to the study, genomic DNA was the template for TCR beta VDJ and CDR3 profiling. TCRdb ran MiXCR on the reads and lists one entry per CDR3 protein. This sample yields about 190,000 distinct CDR3 sequences, of which 64% are seen a single time; about half belongs to the top ten. The sequencing sample was made of sorted CD4+, CD8+, or CD8+CD57+ T cells (not recorded which) from PBMCs. These receptors all stem from a human donor with severe aplastic anemia or a healthy control (not recorded which).

This clonotype was observed many times. The chain employs TRBV19 and TRBJ1-2, with 8 bases matching TRBD1. CDR1 and CDR2 from the germline V gene are LNHDA and SQIVND (reference sequence). Trimming removed 10 bases from V and 8 bases from J; junction bases left unmatched: 15. The CDR3 is made up of 14 amino acids. The CDR3 protein is CATLKDRDTRGYTF. The CDR3 region has the DNA TGTGCCACGTTAAAGGACAGGGACACCCGGGGCTACACCTTC. The variable domain in full, completed from reference TRBV19 and TRBJ1-2, reads DGGITQSPKYLFRKEGQNVTLSCEQNLNHDAMYWYRQDPGQGLRLIYYSQIVNDFQKGDIAEGYSVSREKKESFPLTVTSAQKNPTAFYLCATLKDRDTRGYTFGSGTRLTVV.

The V gene is TRBV7-9, the J gene TRBJ2-3; 10 nucleotides line up with TRBD2. V shed 5 bases and J 0 bases; nucleotides not matched to a gene: 5. Per germline, CDR1 SEHNR and CDR2 FQNEAQ (reference sequence). The CDR3 runs to 16 residues. CDR3 residues: CASSERAGGSTDTQYF. Here the CDR3 DNA reads TGTGCCAGCAGCGAGAGAGCGGGGGGGAGCACAGATACGCAGTATTTT.

In this sample, this clonotype turned up once. The gene calls are TRBV20-1 and TRBJ2-7; no clear D gene. Trimming took 6 bases from V and 1 from J, leaving 16 bases between them. Germline V gene data show CDR1 as DFQATT and CDR2 as SNEGSKA (reference sequence). The CDR3 spans 14 residues. The CDR3 region has the DNA TGCAGTGCAGATGACACGAACCTATCCTACGAGCAGTACTTC. Its protein is CSADDTNLSYEQYF.

This chain connects TRBV19 to TRBJ1-1; D not resolved. The CDR3 is 13 amino acids. Trimming removed 5 bases at V and 3 bases at J, with 10 bases between. Germline V gives CDR1 LNHDA, CDR2 SQIVND (reference sequence). The CDR3 sequence is CASSATWYTEAFF. CDR3 in DNA: TGTGCCAGTAGTGCGACATGGTACACTGAAGCTTTCTTT.

This clonotype was seen repeatedly, ten times or more. The chain carries TRBV6-5 and TRBJ1-6, with no clear D. CDR1 is MNHEY and CDR2 is SVGAGI in the germline V gene. V dropped 7 bases and J dropped 9 bases, with 16 bases sitting between them. CDR3 size: 14 residues. In DNA form, the CDR3 reads TGTGCCAGCACCGGACGGCTAGAGGGTTCACCCCTCCACTTT. Encoded protein: CASTGRLEGSPLHF.

V is TRBV10-2 and J is TRBJ2-1; 10 bases map to TRBD2. The trim removed 2 bases at V and 4 bases at J, leaving 2 bases unmatched. There are 15 residues in the CDR3. Germline CDR1 reads WSHSY; CDR2 reads SAAADI. The CDR3: CASSEIAGGYNEQFF. The CDR3 DNA follows: TGCGCCAGCAGTGAGATAGCGGGGGGATACAATGAGCAGTTCTTC.

V gene TRBV11-1 combines with J gene TRBJ2-3, with TRBD2 as a possible D gene (5 bases). Germline CDR1 and CDR2: SGHAT and FQDESV (reference sequence). The CDR3 contains 15 residues. V was clipped by 3 bases and J by 1 base, with 11 bases between them. The CDR3 nucleotides are TGTGCCAGCAGCTTTTGGGGAGTTGGCACAGATACGCAGTATTTT. Protein product: CASSFWGVGTDTQYF.

The chain carries TRBV10-3 and TRBJ2-7; 13 bases agree with TRBD2. Germline CDR1 is ENHRY and CDR2 is SYGVKD. The CDR3 totals 15 residues. The J segment lost 6 bases and the V segment lost 6 bases, leaving 8 bases of the junction unmatched. This CDR3 is CAISERTSGGREQYF. CDR3 in DNA: TGTGCCATCAGCGAAAGGACTAGCGGGGGTCGCGAGCAGTACTTC.

This clonotype was counted only a few times. Because the CDR3 is missing its conserved closing phenylalanine or tryptophan, this is likely a read error. The chain recombines TRBV6-6 with TRBJ1-1, with a possible D match to TRBD1 (5 bases). This CDR3 is 12 amino acids long. The germline V gene encodes CDR1 MNHNY and CDR2 SVGAGI (reference sequence). The V and J ends lost 6 bases and 5 bases respectively, with 10 bases between them. CDR3 amino acids: CASSLGETEAFL. The CDR3 DNA reads TGTGCCAGCAGCCTAGGGGAGACTGAAGCTTTCCTT.

V and J are TRBV15 and TRBJ2-7, with 7 positions matching TRBD2. The germline CDR1 and CDR2 sequences are LNHNV and YYDKDF (reference sequence). J gave up 5 bases and V 0 bases, and 10 bases lay outside the gene matches. The CDR3 has 16 residues. The CDR3 DNA sequence: TGTGCCACCAGCAGAGATTTGGCGCGCGGGAGCAACGAGCAGTACTTC. It specifies CATSRDLARGSNEQYF.

DNA for the CDR3: TGCAGCAGTTGGGGCCTAGGGGACACTGAAGCTTTCTTT. Translating gives CSSWGLGDTEAFF. The chain combines TRBV29-1 with TRBJ1-1; tentative D call: TRBD1 (5 bases). With 8 bases removed from V and 3 bases from J, the gap between germline ends came to 16 bases. Germline V gives CDR1 SQVTM, CDR2 ANQGSEA. This CDR3 is built from 13 residues.

The rearrangement links TRBV29-1 to TRBJ2-3; 11 nucleotides line up with TRBD2. There are 13 residues in the CDR3. Germline lookup yields CDR1 SQVTM and CDR2 ANQGSEA. The trim removed 2 bases at V and 10 bases at J, leaving 5 bases unmatched. CDR3 region: CSVESDSGGAQYF. The CDR3 DNA is TGCAGCGTTGAATCGGATAGCGGGGGGGCGCAGTATTTT.

The gene calls are TRBV6-6 and TRBJ2-7; 12 bases match TRBD2. The CDR3 has 13 residues. Looked up from germline, CDR1 is MNHNY and CDR2 is SVGAGI (reference sequence). V lost 5 bases and J lost 9; bases outside the gene matches: 5. This CDR3 reads CASSPRTSGAQYF. CDR3 DNA sequence: TGTGCCAGCAGTCCCCGGACTAGCGGGGCGCAGTACTTC.

The chain recombines TRBV24-1 with TRBJ2-2, with a weak D call TRBD2 (5 bases). This CDR3 comprises 12 residues. Germline V gives CDR1 KGHDR, CDR2 SFDVKD. V lost 7 bases to trimming and J lost 6 bases, with 8 bases between them. The CDR3, as DNA: TGTGCCACCAGGGACTCCGCCGGGGAGCTGTTTTTT. Its translation: CATRDSAGELFF.

The chain has TRBV20-1 and TRBJ1-2; 7 bases map to TRBD1. This CDR3 contains 14 residues. With 1 base clipped from V and 4 bases from J, the junction kept 6 bases outside the gene matches. The germline CDR1 and CDR2 sequences are DFQATT and SNEGSKA (reference sequence). CDR3 nucleotide sequence: TGCAGTGCTAGAGTGACAGGGAGGGTCTATGGCTACACCTTC. Amino acid sequence: CSARVTGRVYGYTF.

The V call is TRBV20-1, the J call TRBJ2-5; either TRBD1 or TRBD2 may fit D (5 bases each). The CDR3 sequence is 19 residues long. V lost 1 base and J lost 2, with 26 bases in between. Germline assignment: CDR1 DFQATT and CDR2 SNEGSKA (reference sequence). The CDR3, as DNA: TGCAGTGCTAGAGGTCGGTCCCGGGACGGACGAACACCTCAAGAGACCCAGTACTTC. It is translated as CSARGRSRDGRTPQETQYF.

There are many counts of this clonotype. This chain joins TRBV19 and TRBJ2-7; 8 nucleotides match TRBD1. With V trimmed by 4 bases and J by 3 bases, 11 bases remained unmatched. Germline V gene data show CDR1 as LNHDA and CDR2 as SQIVND (reference sequence). The CDR3 extends over 16 amino acids. The DNA of the CDR3 is TGTGCCAGTAGTACGGGGCTCGAGACAGGGGACTACGAGCAGTACTTC. Translation: CASSTGLETGDYEQYF.

This chain connects TRBV25-1 to TRBJ2-1; 10 bases agree with TRBD2. Germline CDR1 and CDR2: MGHDK and SYGVNS. Germline trimming cut 3 bases from V and 2 bases from J; bases unmatched to any gene: 7. The CDR3 covers 17 residues. The DNA of the CDR3 is TGTGCCAGCAGTGATCCGGGACTAGCGCAAACCTACAATGAGCAGTTCTTC. This codes for CASSDPGLAQTYNEQFF.

J is TRBJ2-5 and V is TRBV19, with 16 positions matching TRBD2. The CDR3 length is 18 residues. CDR1 and CDR2 (germline): LNHDA, SQIVND (reference sequence). With V trimmed by 4 bases and J by 5 bases, 10 bases remained unmatched. The CDR3 DNA reads as TGTGCCAGTAGTAGGGGACTAGCGGGGGGGCGTGGATGGGAGACCCAGTACTTC. This gives the protein CASSRGLAGGRGWETQYF.

Details on this clonotype: This clone may be a read error of a much larger clone one base away. The chain carries TRBV4-1 and TRBJ2-1; 9 nucleotides match TRBD1. CDR1 MGHRA and CDR2 YSYEKL come from the germline V gene. The length of the CDR3 is 17 residues. DNA for the CDR3: TGCGCCGGCAGCCAAGATGAGGCCGGGACAGGGTCGTATGAGCAGTTCTTC. This sequence encodes CAGSQDEAGTGSYEQFF.

The rearrangement uses TRBV11-2 and TRBJ1-5; tentatively, D is TRBD1 (6 bases). CDR1 and CDR2 (germline): SGHAT, FQNNGV. V lost 6 bases and J lost 14, with 26 bases in between. The CDR3 totals 15 residues. CDR3 sequence (DNA): TGTGCCAGCAGTTTTGGGGGCGGGGGGGCCTACAATGAGCATTTT. It codes for CASSFGGGGAYNEHF.

This sequence joins TRBV5-6 and TRBJ2-7; no definite D call. This CDR3 spans 13 amino acids. V was shortened by 2 bases and J by 3 bases, with 9 bases between the two germline ends. Germline-derived CDR1 and CDR2 are SGHDT and YYEEEE. This chain's CDR3 is CASSFPVGYEQYF. The CDR3 DNA is TGTGCCAGCAGCTTTCCCGTAGGCTACGAGCAGTACTTC.